This entry lists 28 T cell receptor beta chains sequenced from one sample in a study of tumor-infiltrating lymphocytes in primary liver carcinoma. Germline DNA was also extracted, and blood RNA derived from unsorted whole blood. Total RNA amounting to roughly 480 ng was the source from which TCR beta cDNA was made with a constant-region primer. Three nested multiplex PCR rounds of slightly modified ARM-PCR generated TCR beta libraries. Investigators reported that the first two PCR rounds, at 10 cycles each, used TRBV1-TRBV30 forward primers with a C-beta reverse primer. TCRdb fed the multiplex PCR reads into MiXCR, producing one record per CDR3 protein. The repertoire includes 330,000 or so distinct CDR3 sequences, roughly two thirds of them detected once, and about 6.5% sits in the top ten. The sample consisted of peripheral blood. The receptors were sampled from a man aged 35-49 years with primary liver carcinoma and hepatitis B virus infection.

The count of this clonotype is one. One end of the junction does not line up with germline, which may come from a read error. The chain joins TRBV10-3 to TRBJ2-3, with a tentative D call TRBD2 (7 bases). There are 16 residues in the CDR3. Germline CDR1 is ENHRY and CDR2 is SYGVKD. The CDR3 here is CSISVMRGGGTDTQYF. CDR3 bases: TGTTCCATCAGTGTCATGAGGGGGGGCGGCACAGATACGCAGTATTTT.

This clonotype was counted ten times or more. V is TRBV6-1 and J is TRBJ2-2; 7 bases map to TRBD1. CDR1 is MNHNS, CDR2 SASEGT, per germline. Germline trimming cut 7 bases from V and 1 base from J; bases unmatched to any gene: 6. The CDR3 is 15 amino acids. CDR3 in amino acids: CASKTGTENTGELFF. In DNA, the CDR3 is TGTGCCAGCAAAACCGGGACAGAGAACACCGGGGAGCTGTTTTTT.

Regarding this clonotype: This CDR3 is missing its conserved last phenylalanine or tryptophan, likely due to a read error. V gene TRBV6-2 or TRBV6-3 combines with J gene TRBJ2-3, with D perhaps given as TRBD1 or TRBD2 (5 bases each). Germline lookup yields CDR1 MNHEY and CDR2 SVGEGT. V lost 5 bases to trimming and J lost 4 bases, with 16 bases between them. The CDR3 runs 15 residues. The CDR3 loop reads CASSPAGTLADTQYL. DNA of the CDR3: TGTGCCAGCAGTCCAGCCGGGACGTTGGCAGATACGCAGTATCTT.

This clonotype was counted many times. This chain connects TRBV10-2 to TRBJ2-3, with a possible D match to TRBD2 (6 bases). The CDR3 totals 13 residues. CDR1 and CDR2 (germline): WSHSY, SAAADI. V lost 8 bases and J lost 3, with 12 bases in between. Here the CDR3 reads CASVADQTDTQYF. DNA for the CDR3: TGCGCCAGCGTAGCGGACCAAACAGATACGCAGTATTTT.

The chain uses TRBV4-1 and TRBJ2-3, with D unresolved. The CDR3 covers 14 residues. V lost 4 bases, J lost 3 bases, and 11 bases lay in between. Germline V CDR1 and CDR2: MGHRA, YSYEKL. CDR3 in amino acids: CASSPEEATDTQYF. The CDR3 DNA is TGCGCCAGCAGCCCAGAAGAGGCTACAGATACGCAGTATTTT.

Details on this clonotype: A much larger clone lies one base from this, so it may be a read error. The chain combines TRBV5-6 with TRBJ1-2, with no clear D. Germline assignment: CDR1 SGHDT and CDR2 YYEEEE. The CDR3 has 11 residues. The CDR3 sequence: CVSSFDGPCTF. CDR3 sequence (DNA): TGTGTCAGCAGCTTCGACGGGCCCTGCACCTTC. Complete variable domain (other parts from reference TRBV5-6 and TRBJ1-2): DAGVTQSPTHLIKTRGQQVTLRCSPKSGHDTVSWYQQALGQGPQFIFQYYEEEERQRGNFPDRFSGHQFPNYSSELNVNALLLGDSALYLCVSSFDGPCTFGSGTRLTVV.

As regards this clonotype: This could be a read error, since a much larger clone is one nucleotide away. V gene TRBV12-3 or TRBV12-4 combines with J gene TRBJ1-5, with D perhaps TRBD1 (6 bases). V was trimmed by 3 bases and J by 7 bases, leaving 13 bases between them. This CDR3 has 14 residues. Here the CDR3 DNA reads TGTGCCAGCAGTTTCATAGGGGGAGAGCAGCCCCAGCATTTT. Translated: CASSFIGGEQPQHF.

At least ten counts were recorded for this clonotype. The chain has TRBV6-5 and TRBJ1-1; 10 nucleotides agree with TRBD1. The V segment lost 2 bases and the J segment 3 bases; nucleotides outside the gene matches: 3. CDR1 and CDR2 (germline): MNHEY, SVGAGI. CDR3 size: 15 residues. CDR3 sequence (DNA): TGTGCCAGCAGTTACGGACAGGGGGTAGACACTGAAGCTTTCTTT. This sequence encodes CASSYGQGVDTEAFF.

About this clonotype: With a much larger clone just one base away, this may be a read error. The chain has TRBV6-6 and TRBJ1-6, with D unclear. The CDR3 has 16 amino acids. The V end was cut by 2 bases, the J end by 6 bases, with 14 bases between. Germline CDR1 is MNHNY and CDR2 is SVGAGI (reference sequence). CDR3 DNA sequence: TGTGCCAGCAGTTACCTATTTCAGGTAGCTAATTCACCCCTCCACTTT. It translates to CASSYLFQVANSPLHF.

The rearrangement joins TRBV7-3 to TRBJ1-6, with unresolved D. Trimming shortened V by 3 bases and J by 5 bases, and 11 bases separated the two germline ends. The V gene's germline CDR1 is SGHTA and CDR2 FQGTGA. The length of the CDR3 is 15 residues. CDR3 in amino acids: CASSLSDAHNSPLHF. CDR3 nucleotides: TGTGCCAGCAGCTTGAGCGACGCGCATAATTCACCCCTCCACTTT.

This sequence joins TRBV7-2 and TRBJ1-5; D possibly corresponds to TRBD1 (5 bases). Trimming removed 1 base at V and 4 bases at J, with 11 bases between. Germline loops: CDR1 SGHTA, CDR2 FQGNSA. The CDR3 covers 15 residues. CDR3 nucleotides: TGTGCCAGCAGCTTAGGGGCGGGGGATAATCAGCCCCAGCATTTT. It translates to CASSLGAGDNQPQHF. Using reference TRBV7-2 and TRBJ1-5 for the parts outside the CDR3, the full variable domain is GAGVSQSPSNKVTEKGKDVELRCDPISGHTALYWYRQSLGQGLEFLIYFQGNSAPDKSGLPSDRFSAERTGGSVSTLTIQRTQQEDSAVYLCASSLGAGDNQPQHFGDGTRLSIL.

The chain has TRBV30 and TRBJ1-5; D gene unclear. The CDR3 runs 15 residues. V lost 0 bases and J lost 2, with 11 bases in between. Germline V gene data show CDR1 as GTSNPN and CDR2 as SVGIG (reference sequence). The CDR3 loop reads CAWSVSGRGNQPQHF. The CDR3 DNA reads TGTGCCTGGAGTGTCTCGGGGAGAGGCAATCAGCCCCAGCATTTT.

In the case of this clonotype: This may be a read error: a much more frequent sequence differs by one nucleotide. The J gene is TRBJ2-7, the V gene TRBV6-1; D call uncertain. The CDR3 runs 15 residues. Germline CDR1 and CDR2: MNHNS and SASEGT. V gave up 4 bases and J gave up 6 bases, with 19 bases separating them. CDR3 bases: TGTGCCAGCAGTGGCCCAGGCAGTGGGCATGCCGAGCAGTACTTC. Protein product: CASSGPGSGHAEQYF.

The chain joins TRBV9 to TRBJ1-1; D not certain. Germline V lookup: CDR1 SGDLS, CDR2 YYNGEE. The CDR3 is 14 residues long. The germline V and J ends were trimmed by 4 bases and 2 bases, with 12 bases remaining between them. The CDR3 loop is CASSSNSGNTEAFF. The CDR3 DNA reads as TGTGCCAGCAGCTCTAACAGCGGTAACACTGAAGCTTTCTTT.

The chain joins TRBV5-6 to TRBJ1-2; the D gene is possibly TRBD1 (6 bases). V gave up 0 bases and J gave up 8 bases, with 8 bases separating them. Germline V gene lookup returns CDR1 SGHDT and CDR2 YYEEEE. CDR3 length: 12 residues. DNA of the CDR3: TGTGCCAGCAGCTTGGTTGGGACAGGCTACACCTTC. Translation gives CASSLVGTGYTF.

In its sample, this clonotype was seen many times. The chain is built from TRBV11-2 and TRBJ1-3; perhaps TRBD1 as D (6 bases). In germline, CDR1 is SGHAT, CDR2 FQNNGV. V was pared by 5 bases and J by 0 bases, with 14 bases between. The CDR3 totals 16 residues. The chain's CDR3 is CASSLMDSLSGNTIYF. CDR3 DNA sequence: TGTGCCAGCAGCCTTATGGACAGTCTCTCTGGAAACACCATATATTTT.

This clonotype was counted at least ten times. V gene TRBV11-2 combines with J gene TRBJ2-1, with 7 positions matching TRBD1. J lost 2 bases, V lost 3 bases, and 10 bases had no gene match. CDR3 length: 17 amino acids. Germline V gene sequence: CDR1 SGHAT, CDR2 FQNNGV. The CDR3 sequence: CASSFGIGTVTYNEQFF. The CDR3 DNA follows: TGTGCCAGCAGCTTCGGGATCGGGACAGTTACCTACAATGAGCAGTTCTTC.

This clonotype was counted many times. The V call is TRBV11-2, the J call TRBJ2-7, with TRBD2 identical over 12 bases. From germline, CDR1 is SGHAT and CDR2 FQNNGV. CDR3 length equals 16 residues. After removal of 5 bases from V and 4 bases from J, the junction contained 9 bases not matched to a gene. The CDR3 spells CASSPRLAGVGYEQYF. CDR3 sequence (DNA): TGTGCCAGCAGCCCCCGACTAGCGGGAGTGGGTTACGAGCAGTACTTC.

This clonotype was seen once. A junction boundary mismatches the germline segment, possibly from a read error. Here the CDR3 reads CASSLEASGRALYEHYF. The DNA of the CDR3 is TGTGCCAGCAGCTTAGAAGCTAGCGGGAGGGCCTTATACGAGCACTACTTC. The chain uses TRBV11-1 and TRBJ2-7; 12 bases line up with TRBD2. There are 17 residues in the CDR3. Germline V gene data show CDR1 as SGHAT and CDR2 as FQDESV (reference sequence).

Ten or more counts support this clonotype. The chain combines TRBV6-5 with TRBJ2-1, with a weak D call TRBD2 (6 bases). The V end was cut by 4 bases, the J end by 3 bases, with 13 bases between. This CDR3 spans 15 amino acids. Germline V gene data show CDR1 as MNHEY and CDR2 as SVGAGI. CDR3 sequence reads: CASSSGLPGYNEQFF. The DNA of the CDR3 is TGTGCCAGCAGTTCCGGACTACCTGGCTACAATGAGCAGTTCTTC.

With respect to this clonotype: No conserved phenylalanine or tryptophan ends this CDR3, so it is likely a read error. This rearrangement joins TRBV10-3 to TRBJ2-5, with D maybe TRBD2 (7 bases). This CDR3 region has 15 residues. The germline V gene encodes CDR1 ENHRY and CDR2 SYGVKD. The chain's CDR3 is CAISESRGALETQYL. As DNA, the CDR3 is TGTGCCATCAGCGAGTCTCGGGGGGCATTAGAGACCCAGTACTTA.

This clonotype was detected once. A junction end diverges from the germline sequence, so it may reflect a read error. The chain is built from TRBV11-2 and TRBJ2-3; D gene ambiguous. CDR3 size: 15 residues. The germline V gene has CDR1 SGHAT and CDR2 FQNNGV. The CDR3, as DNA: TGTACCAGCAGCTTAGAGTGGGGAAGCACAGATACGCAGTATTTT. This sequence encodes CTSSLEWGSTDTQYF.

This clonotype has only one observation. A much larger clone is a single base away; this may be a read error. The gene calls are TRBV6-1 and TRBJ2-7; D is perhaps TRBD2 (6 bases). Germline V gene lookup returns CDR1 MNHNS and CDR2 SASEGT. The CDR3 sequence is 17 residues long. Deletions cut 7 bases from V and 5 bases from J, with 27 bases between. The DNA for the CDR3 is TGTGCCAGCAATGATTTCGTTCTAGCGCCATGGGTCAACGAGCAGTACTTC. Protein: CASNDFVLAPWVNEQYF.

This clonotype has a count of ten or more. The chain carries TRBV6-1 and TRBJ2-3; unclear D gene. Trimming removed 0 bases at V and 10 bases at J, with 11 bases between. CDR1 MNHNS and CDR2 SASEGT come from the germline V gene. The CDR3 is 13 residues long. The CDR3 DNA reads TGTGCCAGCAGTGAAGCGTCGGTAGTTCCGCAGTATTTT. Translated, it gives CASSEASVVPQYF.

As concerns this clonotype: This may be a read error: a much more frequent sequence differs by one nucleotide. J is TRBJ2-2 and V is TRBV6-5; TRBD1 might be the D (6 bases). The V end was cut by 11 bases, the J end by 4 bases, with 17 bases between. The CDR3 has 14 residues. CDR1 and CDR2 from the germline V gene are MNHEY and SVGAGI. The CDR3 is CAARPDRATGELFF. The DNA of the CDR3 is TGTGCCGCGCGACCGGACAGAGCCACCGGGGAGCTGTTTTTT.

This clonotype was seen a few times. The J gene is TRBJ2-7, the V gene TRBV6-1; 9 positions agree with TRBD2. Germline V lookup: CDR1 MNHNS, CDR2 SASEGT. The CDR3 contains 17 residues. V shed 6 bases and J 0 bases; nucleotides not matched to a gene: 12. The CDR3 coding sequence is TGTGCCAGCAGGGGGAGCCTAAGCGGGAGGCCCTCCTACGAGCAGTACTTC. Protein sequence: CASRGSLSGRPSYEQYF.

The J gene is TRBJ2-1, the V gene TRBV20-1; the D is unclear. The V end lost 4 bases, the J end lost 6 bases, and 7 bases lay between the germline ends. This CDR3 is built from 11 residues. Per the germline V gene, CDR1 is DFQATT and CDR2 is SNEGSKA (reference sequence). CDR3 sequence: CSAISFNEQFF. The CDR3 nucleotides are TGCAGTGCTATCTCATTCAATGAGCAGTTCTTC.

In this sample, this clonotype turned up a few times. A read error is possible here, since a much larger clone lies one base away. The chain joins TRBV29-1 to TRBJ1-5; 9 bases align to TRBD1. Looked up from germline, CDR1 is SQVTM and CDR2 is ANQGSEA. The CDR3 is 14 amino acids. DNA of the CDR3: TGCAGCGTAGCACAGGGGGCCAGCAATCATCCCCAGCATTTT. Amino acids: CSVAQGASNHPQHF.